A selection of T cell receptor beta chains follows, all from one sample in a study of T-cell memory formation after mild COVID-19. TCRdb reprocessed the 5' RACE reads with MiXCR, giving one entry per CDR3 protein. The repertoire holds approximately 350,000 distinct CDR3 sequences, with approximately 13% as singletons. Sample: PBMCs or a T cell subset sorted from them (not recorded which). The receptors were gathered from a man in his late teens or twenties who had mild COVID-19 (a few samples of this study predate the infection). Cell type and time point are not known. The CDR3 runs from the conserved cysteine through the conserved F or W. A D gene is named only where the DNA matches it firmly. For some rows the clone size is stated as once, few or many, or as a class when expanded; others skip it.

.,.,TRBV4-3,TRBJ2-7,TGCGCCAGCAGCCAAGATCACAGGGTCCACGAGCAGTACTTC,CASSQDHRVHEQYF
.,.,TRBV5-1,TRBJ2-4,TGCGCCAGCAGCGGGGGGGACACTTCCATTCAGTACTTC,CASSGGDTSIQYF
.,.,TRBV18,TRBJ1-3,TGTGCCAGCTCACCACTCCACTCTGGAAACACCATATATTTT,CASSPLHSGNTIYF
.,.,TRBV9,TRBJ1-5,TGTGCCAGCAGCGGCGGTAATAGCAATCAGCCCCAGCATTTT,CASSGGNSNQPQHF
many,.,TRBV20-1,TRBJ2-3,TGCAGTGCGTTCCAGGGGGGACCCAATACGCAGTATTTT,CSAFQGGPNTQYF
.,.,TRBV5-6,TRBJ2-1,TGTGCCAGCAGCTTGGACAGTCCCAATGAGCAGTTCTTC,CASSLDSPNEQFF
few,TRBD1,TRBV28,TRBJ1-2,TGTGCCAGCAGTGCCGGGACAGGGAACTATGGCTACACCTTC,CASSAGTGNYGYTF
few,TRBD1,TRBV10-3,TRBJ1-1,TGTGCCATCAAGCGTGGCACAGGGGGCTTAATGAACACTGAAGCTTTCTTT,CAIKRGTGGLMNTEAFF
many,.,TRBV5-1,TRBJ1-5,TGCGCCAGCAGCTTGGCCGGGACAAGCAATCAGCCCCAGCATTTT,CASSLAGTSNQPQHF
few,TRBD1,TRBV11-2,TRBJ1-1,TGTGCCAGCAGCGTACGCCCGGGACAGGGTTTGAACACTGAAGCTTTCTTT,CASSVRPGQGLNTEAFF
.,.,TRBV29-1,TRBJ2-5,TGCAGCGATGGTGTCCACGGGTACTTC,CSDGVHGYF
few,.,TRBV7-2,TRBJ2-2,TGTGCCAGCAGCTTAAGAGCCACCGGGGAGCTGTTTTTT,CASSLRATGELFF
.,.,TRBV18,TRBJ1-2,TGTGCCAGCTCGGTGACCTTTCAGCCTAAGGGCTATGGCTACACCTTC,CASSVTFQPKGYGYTF
many,.,TRBV6-1,TRBJ1-5,TGTGCCAGCAGCGTACAGGGCAATCAGCCCCAGCATTTT,CASSVQGNQPQHF
.,.,TRBV4-1,TRBJ1-6,TGCGCCAGCAGCCCCCGACAGGCCGGGTCACCCCTCCACTTT,CASSPRQAGSPLHF
.,.,TRBV5-5,TRBJ1-4,TGTGCCAGCAGCCCAACTGGGGGTTTCCATGAAAAACTGTTTTTT,CASSPTGGFHEKLFF
.,TRBD1,TRBV19,TRBJ1-1,TGTGCCAGTAGTCGGGACAGGGGCATCGCTGAAGCTTTCTTT,CASSRDRGIAEAFF
.,.,TRBV7-9,TRBJ2-3,TGTGCCAGCAGCTGGGGCGGGGTTTGGACAGATACGCAGTATTTT,CASSWGGVWTDTQYF
.,.,TRBV9,TRBJ1-6,TGTGCCAGCAGCGGGAGCCCCCAGGCCCGTTCACCCCTCCACTTT,CASSGSPQARSPLHF
few,.,TRBV15,TRBJ2-4,TGTGCCACCAGCAGACCCCAGGGGAAGTCGGCCAAAAACATTCAGTACTTC,CATSRPQGKSAKNIQYF
.,.,TRBV20-1,TRBJ2-5,TGCAGTGCAACCCGCCGGGACAATCAAGAGACCCAGTACTTC,CSATRRDNQETQYF
few,.,TRBV14,TRBJ2-2,TGTGCCAGCCAAGCTTTCCCTTGGACCGGGGAGCTGTTTTTT,CASQAFPWTGELFF
.,.,TRBV3-1,TRBJ2-5,TGTGCCAGCAGCCAAGATCGCCTAGAAGGGGAGACCCAGTACTTC,CASSQDRLEGETQYF
.,TRBD1,TRBV6-6,TRBJ2-3,TGTGCCAGCAGTTACCCGGGACAGGCCACAGATACGCAGTATTTT,CASSYPGQATDTQYF
.,TRBD1,TRBV6-5,TRBJ1-4,TGTGCCAGCACCTTTACGGGGGACAGGGTCGATGAAAAACTGTTTTTT,CASTFTGDRVDEKLFF
.,.,TRBV9,TRBJ1-2,TGTGCCAGCAGCCCAGCGACAAACTATGGCTACACCTTC,CASSPATNYGYTF
.,.,TRBV4-3,TRBJ1-1,TGCGCCAGCAGCCAAGATGTGGGGGCTCTCACTGAAGCTTTCTTT,CASSQDVGALTEAFF
many,.,TRBV4-3,TRBJ2-1,TGCGCCAGCAGCCGCCCTGGGTTCGGGACAAATATCAATGAGCAGTTCTTC,CASSRPGFGTNINEQFF
.,.,TRBV4-1,TRBJ2-1,TGCGCCAGCAGCCAGGCTGTGGGTTACAATGAGCAGTTCTTC,CASSQAVGYNEQFF
.,.,TRBV5-1,TRBJ2-3,TGCGCCAGCAGCTTGGCCCTAGGGGAAGGGGATACGCAGTATTTT,CASSLALGEGDTQYF
.,.,TRBV9,TRBJ1-2,TGTGCCAGCAGCGTTTATACGGGAATGGCTGGCTACACCTTC,CASSVYTGMAGYTF
.,.,TRBV30,TRBJ2-5,TGTGCCTGGAATGGCGGGGCACAAGAGACCCAGTACTTC,CAWNGGAQETQYF
.,.,TRBV20-1,TRBJ1-1,TGCAGTACCCTTCGAAGCGGAGAAGCTTTCTTT,CSTLRSGEAFF
few,.,TRBV4-3,TRBJ1-2,TGCGCCAGCAGCCAAGATTGGCTTAACTATGGCTACACCTTC,CASSQDWLNYGYTF
many,.,TRBV12-3/TRBV12-4,TRBJ2-2,TGTGCCAGCAGGACCGGGTTCCCGAACACCGGGGAGCTGTTTTTT,CASRTGFPNTGELFF
few,TRBD2,TRBV7-2,TRBJ2-7,TGTGCCAGCACCCTAGCGGGGGGGCCGGGGGAGCAGTACTTC,CASTLAGGPGEQYF
.,.,TRBV28,TRBJ1-2,TGTGCCAGCAGCCATGAGGGGAGTTTATCTCGCTATGGCTACACCTTC,CASSHEGSLSRYGYTF
many,TRBD1,TRBV12-3/TRBV12-4,TRBJ1-1,TGTGCCAGCAGTTTAGCGCGGTGGACCCGACAGGGGACTGAAGCTTTCTTT,CASSLARWTRQGTEAFF
many,.,TRBV5-1,TRBJ2-3,TGCGCCAGCAGCTTGTCTGGGATCACAGATACGCAGTATTTT,CASSLSGITDTQYF
.,.,TRBV5-6,TRBJ2-1,TGTGCCAGCAGCGACTTCAAGGGGCCCTCCTACAATGAGCAGTTCTTC,CASSDFKGPSYNEQFF
.,.,TRBV7-2,TRBJ2-1,TGTGCCAGCAGCCCGGACCAGACTGAGGCCTACAATGAGCAGTTCTTC,CASSPDQTEAYNEQFF
many,TRBD2,TRBV7-2,TRBJ2-1,TGTGCCAGCAGCTTAGATCGGATAGGACTAGCGGGGGCCAATGAGCAGTTCTTC,CASSLDRIGLAGANEQFF
.,TRBD2,TRBV7-6,TRBJ2-1,TGTGCCAGCAGCCCCCGGGGCGGGGGGCGACACAATGAGCAGTTCTTC,CASSPRGGGRHNEQFF
few,TRBD1,TRBV5-1,TRBJ2-7,TGCGCCAGCAGGGGGACAGGTCGGACCTACGAGCAGTACTTC,CASRGTGRTYEQYF
.,.,TRBV28,TRBJ2-5,TGTGCCAGCAGTTTTGAGGGCTTCAGCGAGACCCAGTACTTC,CASSFEGFSETQYF
.,.,TRBV20-1,TRBJ1-1,TGCAGATTCACGGGGAGGACTGAAGCTTTCTTT,CRFTGRTEAFF
many,TRBD1,TRBV7-2,TRBJ1-5,TGTGCCAGCAGCTTAGTTGGAGGCGGACAGGGAGGGCAGCCCCAGCATTTT,CASSLVGGGQGGQPQHF
.,TRBD1,TRBV24-1,TRBJ2-5,TGTGCCACCAGTGGGGGACAGGTAGGGGGAGAGACCCAGTACTTC,CATSGGQVGGETQYF
few,TRBD2,TRBV7-2,TRBJ2-3,TGTGCCAGCAGCTCCCAGCGGGGGAGCCAGTATTTT,CASSSQRGSQYF
few,.,TRBV7-9,TRBJ2-2,TGTGCCAGCAGCGTGCGGGACAGAAACACCGGGGAGCTGTTTTTT,CASSVRDRNTGELFF
.,.,TRBV28,TRBJ1-6,TGTGCCAGCAGTTTAGGGGACCGGCGGACCCTCCACTTT,CASSLGDRRTLHF
.,TRBD1,TRBV28,TRBJ1-2,TGTGCCAGCAGTTCCCCGGGACAGGACGACTATGGCTACACCTTC,CASSSPGQDDYGYTF
many,.,TRBV5-5,TRBJ2-1,TGTGCCAGCAGCCCTACAGGGGGGGGCTACAATGAGCAGTTCTTC,CASSPTGGGYNEQFF
many,.,TRBV18,TRBJ1-5,TGTGCCAGCTCACCACAGGATCAGCCCCAGCATTTT,CASSPQDQPQHF
.,TRBD1,TRBV4-3,TRBJ2-1,TGCGCCAGCAGCCAAGATCGGGTAGAGACAGGGTCCCATGAGCAGTTCTTC,CASSQDRVETGSHEQFF